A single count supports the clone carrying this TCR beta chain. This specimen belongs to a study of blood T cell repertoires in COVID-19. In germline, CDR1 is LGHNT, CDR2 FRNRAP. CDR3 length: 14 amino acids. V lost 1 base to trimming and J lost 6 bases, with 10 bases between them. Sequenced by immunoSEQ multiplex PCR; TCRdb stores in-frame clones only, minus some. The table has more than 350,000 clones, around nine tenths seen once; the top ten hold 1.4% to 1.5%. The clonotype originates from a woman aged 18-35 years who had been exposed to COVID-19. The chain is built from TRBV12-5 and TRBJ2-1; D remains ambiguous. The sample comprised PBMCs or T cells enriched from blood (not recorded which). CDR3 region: CASGLGTQINEQFF. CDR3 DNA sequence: TGTGCTAGTGGTTTGGGAACACAAATCAATGAGCAGTTCTTC.